This T cell receptor (beta chain) was sequenced during a study of PD-1 blockade in classical Hodgkin lymphoma. Broader study findings: At baseline, newly diagnosed patients reportedly showed less TCR diversity than healthy donors.

As to time point: newly diagnosed, previously untreated cHL patient sample. Thawed PBMCs yielded CD4+ T cells through magnetic negative selection. Researchers used newly diagnosed, untreated classical Hodgkin lymphoma PBMCs for comparison. On this clone itself: The antigen is unknown.

CDR1 is SGHKS, CDR2 YYEKEE, per germline (reference sequence). The V gene lost 4 bases and the J gene lost 2 bases, with 6 bases spanning the gap. This CDR3 is 12 amino acids long. Method: immunoSEQ multiplex PCR; TCRdb's copy keeps in-frame clones and lacks some. The repertoire holds under 20,000 clones, with 80% to 95% as singletons. The specimen was CD4+ T cells from blood. This TCR came from a human donor with classical Hodgkin lymphoma. The chain uses TRBV5-5 and TRBJ2-5; no firm D call. For the CDR3, the DNA is TGTGCCAGCAGCCGAATTCAAGAGACCCAGTACTTC. It specifies CASSRIQETQYF.